The entry that follows covers one T cell receptor (beta chain) sequence. Antigen unknown. These data originate in a study of fetal regulatory T cell absence and autoimmunity. TCRdb keeps only in-frame clones here, not all; method: immunoSEQ multiplex PCR. The data show 95,000 to 100,000 clones, about two thirds seen once. Points from the study as a whole: Some top pancreas TCR clones were over 90-fold enriched versus cord blood. In IPEX syndrome, oligoclonal enrichment was read as supporting prenatal antigen-driven autoimmunity in the pancreas.

Deletions cut 1 base from V and 3 bases from J, with 13 bases between. CDR1 is LNHDA and CDR2 is SQIVND in the germline V gene (reference sequence). This CDR3 spans 16 amino acids. The specimen sequenced was pancreas tissue. The receptor was derived from a male donor with IPEX syndrome. The rearrangement uses TRBV19 and TRBJ2-1; D possibly corresponds to TRBD2 (5 bases). DNA for the CDR3: TGTGCCAGTAGTATAGGCCTAGCTCTACTCTACAATGAGCAGTTCTTC. Its translation: CASSIGLALLYNEQFF.